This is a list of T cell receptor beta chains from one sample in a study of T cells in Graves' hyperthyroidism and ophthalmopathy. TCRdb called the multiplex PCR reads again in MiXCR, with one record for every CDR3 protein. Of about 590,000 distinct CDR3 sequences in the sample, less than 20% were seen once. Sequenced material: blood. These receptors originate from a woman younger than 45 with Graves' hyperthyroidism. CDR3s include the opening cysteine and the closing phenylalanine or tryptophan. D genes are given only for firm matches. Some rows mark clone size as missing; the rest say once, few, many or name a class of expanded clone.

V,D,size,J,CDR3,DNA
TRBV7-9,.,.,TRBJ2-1,CASSPRRGNEQFF,TGTGCCAGCAGCCCCCGACGTGGGAATGAGCAGTTCTTC
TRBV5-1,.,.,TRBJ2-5,CASSLSRDGKNRETQYF,TGCGCCAGCAGCTTGAGTAGGGACGGTAAGAATCGAGAGACCCAGTACTTC
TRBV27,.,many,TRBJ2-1,CASSFQGNEQFF,TGTGCCAGCAGCTTTCAGGGGAATGAGCAGTTCTTC
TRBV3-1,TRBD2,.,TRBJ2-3,CASSRLGTSGSDTRYF,TGTGCCAGCAGCCGCCTCGGGACTAGCGGTTCAGATACGCGGTATTTT
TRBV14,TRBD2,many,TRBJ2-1,CASSQGGLAGGTGQFF,TGTGCCAGCAGCCAAGGAGGACTAGCGGGAGGAACGGGGCAGTTCTTC
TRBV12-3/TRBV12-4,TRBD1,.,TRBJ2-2,CASRTSDRESTGELFF,TGTGCCAGCAGGACCTCTGACAGGGAGTCGACCGGGGAGCTGTTTTTT
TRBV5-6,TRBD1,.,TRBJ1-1,CASSLDIRRGQGAEAFF,TGTGCCAGCAGCTTGGATATTAGGAGGGGCCAGGGGGCAGAAGCTTTCTTT
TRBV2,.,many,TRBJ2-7,CASNTQERSYEQYF,TGTGCCAGCAATACGCAGGAGCGCTCCTACGAGCAGTACTTC
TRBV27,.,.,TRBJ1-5,CASSLGKNQPQHF,TGTGCCAGCAGTTTAGGCAAAAATCAGCCCCAGCATTTT
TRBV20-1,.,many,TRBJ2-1,CSAHIGVPSYNEQFF,TGCAGTGCTCATATAGGAGTACCCTCCTACAATGAGCAGTTCTTC
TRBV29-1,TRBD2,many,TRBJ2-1,CSVASLAGDPNEQFF,TGCAGCGTTGCCAGCCTAGCGGGAGATCCCAATGAGCAGTTCTTC
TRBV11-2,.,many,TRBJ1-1,CASSLRGAGTEAFF,TGTGCCAGCAGTCTTCGGGGGGCAGGCACTGAAGCTTTCTTT
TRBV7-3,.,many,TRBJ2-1,CASSPTRDNEQFF,TGTGCCAGCAGCCCCACCCGGGACAATGAGCAGTTCTTC
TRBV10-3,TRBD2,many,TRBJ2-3,CAISESYTSGSLTDTQYF,TGTGCCATCAGTGAGAGTTATACTAGCGGGAGTCTGACAGATACGCAGTATTTT
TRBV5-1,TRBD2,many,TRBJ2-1,CASSLRLAGGGNEQFF,TGCGCCAGCAGCTTGCGACTAGCGGGAGGTGGGAATGAGCAGTTCTTC
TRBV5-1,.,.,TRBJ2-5,CASSSGFDDQETQYF,TGCGCCAGCAGCTCGGGTTTCGACGACCAAGAGACCCAGTACTTC
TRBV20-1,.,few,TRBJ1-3,CSVAGFGNTIYF,TGCAGTGTGGCGGGGTTTGGAAACACCATATATTTT
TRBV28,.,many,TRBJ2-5,CASSSFETQYF,TGTGCCAGCAGTTCCTTCGAGACCCAGTACTTC
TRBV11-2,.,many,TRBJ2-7,CASSALGAYEQYF,TGTGCCAGCAGCGCGCTAGGGGCCTACGAGCAGTACTTC
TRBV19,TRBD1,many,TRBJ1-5,CASTSRDRGLEPQHF,TGTGCCAGTACTAGCCGGGACAGGGGGCTGGAGCCCCAGCATTTT
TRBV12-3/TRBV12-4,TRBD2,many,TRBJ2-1,CASRTSGRAIDEQFF,TGTGCCAGCAGGACTAGCGGGAGGGCTATTGATGAGCAGTTCTTC
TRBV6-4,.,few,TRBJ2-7,CASSDSWGRRVEQYF,TGTGCCAGCAGTGACTCTTGGGGCCGTAGGGTCGAGCAGTACTTC
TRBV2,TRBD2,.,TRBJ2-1,CASREPGLAYNEQFF,TGTGCCAGCAGAGAGCCGGGACTAGCCTATAATGAGCAGTTCTTC
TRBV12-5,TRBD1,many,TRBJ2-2,CASGLVTGGLANTGELFF,TGTGCTAGTGGTTTGGTGACAGGGGGATTGGCGAACACCGGGGAGCTGTTTTTT
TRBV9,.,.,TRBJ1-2,CASSGTAGGYTF,TGTGCCAGCAGCGGAACGGCGGGTGGCTACACCTTC
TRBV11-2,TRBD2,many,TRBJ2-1,CASSFGTSGTFNEQFF,TGTGCCAGCAGCTTCGGGACTAGCGGGACCTTTAATGAGCAGTTCTTC
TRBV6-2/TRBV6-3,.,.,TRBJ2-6,CASKGSRSSGANILTF,TGTGCCAGCAAGGGCTCCCGGAGCTCTGGGGCCAACATCCTGACTTTC
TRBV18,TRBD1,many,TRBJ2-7,CASSLDRDYEQYF,TGTGCCAGCTCACTGGACAGGGACTACGAGCAGTACTTC
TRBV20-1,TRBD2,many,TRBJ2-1,CSASSLADYNEQFF,TGCAGTGCTAGCTCGCTAGCGGATTACAATGAGCAGTTCTTC
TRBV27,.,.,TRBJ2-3,CASSTRQAGAATDTQYF,TGTGCCAGCAGTACCCGGCAGGCAGGGGCTGCCACAGATACGCAGTATTTT
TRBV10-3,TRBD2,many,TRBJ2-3,CAISRIAGGTDTQYF,TGTGCCATCAGTAGGATAGCGGGAGGAACAGATACGCAGTATTTT
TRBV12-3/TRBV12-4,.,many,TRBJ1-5,CASSLLQIGGGQPQHF,TGTGCCAGCAGTTTGCTCCAGATCGGTGGGGGTCAGCCCCAGCATTTT
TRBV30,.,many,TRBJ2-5,CAWSVLVGQETQYF,TGTGCCTGGAGTGTACTAGTCGGGCAAGAGACCCAGTACTTC
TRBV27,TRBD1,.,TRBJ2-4,CASRPTGGKNIQYF,TGTGCCAGCAGACCGACAGGGGGCAAAAACATTCAGTACTTC
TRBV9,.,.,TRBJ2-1,CASSETAFQTLNEQFF,TGTGCCAGCAGCGAGACAGCGTTTCAGACCCTCAATGAGCAGTTCTTC
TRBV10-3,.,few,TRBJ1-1,CAISAGDTEAFF,TGTGCCATCTCAGCGGGGGACACTGAAGCTTTCTTT